This T cell receptor (beta chain) was recovered during a study of CD8 T cells in Susac syndrome. Reverse transcription of 0.5 to 1 ug RNA was carried out with random hexamers. Amplification of TCR beta CDR3 across 54 Vbeta and 13 Jbeta was performed with immunoSEQ multiplex PCR. MiXCR was run by TCRdb on the immunoSEQ multiplex PCR reads, yielding one entry per CDR3 protein. The table has 130,000 to 150,000 distinct CDR3 sequences, 94% seen once; the top ten hold around 0.29%. The length of the CDR3 is 15 residues. Trimming shortened V by 0 bases and J by 4 bases, and 10 bases separated the two germline ends. Germline assignment: CDR1 SGDLS and CDR2 YYNGEE.

This receptor was taken from a human donor in good health. This chain joins TRBV9 and TRBJ2-2; D gene uncertain. Sequenced sample: CD8+ T cells from PBMCs. CDR3 in amino acids: CASSVEEIFTGELFF. As DNA, the CDR3 is TGTGCCAGCAGCGTAGAGGAGATCTTCACCGGGGAGCTGTTTTTT.